A selection of T cell receptor beta chains follows, all from one sample in a study of blood T cell repertoires in COVID-19. TCRdb keeps only in-frame clones here, not all; method: immunoSEQ multiplex PCR. The sample holds roughly 250,000 clones, 75% to 90% seen once. The sample consisted of PBMCs or T cells enriched from blood (not recorded which). All receptors derive from a woman aged 18-30 years who had recovered from COVID-19. The CDR3 runs from the conserved cysteine through the conserved F or W. The order of the fields is CDR3 DNA, CDR3 protein, D gene, V gene, clone size, J gene. A D gene is named only where the DNA matches it firmly. Size is omitted from some rows. Given values are once, few, many or a class for expanded clones.

CDR3 DNA: TGTGCCAGCAGCCCTGGGACAGTAGCTCAGCCCCAGCATTTT
CDR3 protein: CASSPGTVAQPQHF
D gene: TRBD1
V gene: TRBV9
clone size: .
J gene: TRBJ1-5

CDR3 DNA: TGTGCCACCGAGGCCGAGTTGGGCTATGGCTACACCTTC
CDR3 protein: CATEAELGYGYTF
D gene: .
V gene: TRBV10-3
clone size: once
J gene: TRBJ1-2

CDR3 DNA: TGCAGTGCTAGTTTTGACGGTGAGCAGGGAACGGGCGGCTACACCTTC
CDR3 protein: CSASFDGEQGTGGYTF
D gene: .
V gene: TRBV20-1
clone size: .
J gene: TRBJ1-2

CDR3 DNA: TGCGCCAGCAGCTCAGGACTACACGCCTACAATGAGCAGTTCTTC
CDR3 protein: CASSSGLHAYNEQFF
D gene: .
V gene: TRBV5-1
clone size: .
J gene: TRBJ2-1

CDR3 DNA: TGCGCCGCGGTGGGGCAGGGGATCATGAACACTGAAGCTTTCTTT
CDR3 protein: CAAVGQGIMNTEAFF
D gene: .
V gene: TRBV23-1
clone size: once
J gene: TRBJ1-1

CDR3 DNA: TGTGCCATCAGTGAGTCTCCCTCCTATGGCTACACCTTC
CDR3 protein: CAISESPSYGYTF
D gene: .
V gene: TRBV10-3
clone size: .
J gene: TRBJ1-2

CDR3 DNA: TGTGCCAGCAGCTACACAGGGGCTGGGGCCAACGTCCTGACTTTC
CDR3 protein: CASSYTGAGANVLTF
D gene: TRBD1
V gene: TRBV13
clone size: .
J gene: TRBJ2-6

CDR3 DNA: TGTGCCTGGAGGCATCCGAGCTCCTATAATTCACCCCTCCACTTT
CDR3 protein: CAWRHPSSYNSPLHF
D gene: .
V gene: TRBV30
clone size: .
J gene: TRBJ1-6

CDR3 DNA: TGTGCCAGCAGCCAACTAGCGGGGGGGAAAATTAGCACAGATACGCAGTATTTT
CDR3 protein: CASSQLAGGKISTDTQYF
D gene: TRBD2
V gene: TRBV7-9
clone size: .
J gene: TRBJ2-3

CDR3 DNA: TGTGCCAGCAGCTCGACAGGGACCACTGAAGCTTTCTTT
CDR3 protein: CASSSTGTTEAFF
D gene: TRBD1
V gene: TRBV5-4
clone size: .
J gene: TRBJ1-1

CDR3 DNA: TGTGCCAGCAGCTCGACACGACAGGGCGGCGGCACTGAAGCTTTCTTT
CDR3 protein: CASSSTRQGGGTEAFF
D gene: TRBD1
V gene: TRBV7-9
clone size: .
J gene: TRBJ1-1

CDR3 DNA: TGTGCCAGCAGCATCGGGACACTGTCCGCTGAAGCTTTCTTT
CDR3 protein: CASSIGTLSAEAFF
D gene: .
V gene: TRBV11-2
clone size: .
J gene: TRBJ1-1

CDR3 DNA: TGCAGTGCTAGGGGGGAGGGTGGCTACACCTTC
CDR3 protein: CSARGEGGYTF
D gene: .
V gene: TRBV20-1
clone size: .
J gene: TRBJ1-2

CDR3 DNA: TGTGCCAGCAACGGACAGGGGGGCAATCAGCCCCAGCATTTT
CDR3 protein: CASNGQGGNQPQHF
D gene: TRBD1
V gene: TRBV2
clone size: .
J gene: TRBJ1-5

CDR3 DNA: TGCGCCAGCAGTGACCCAGACAGGGAAGAGACCCAGTACTTC
CDR3 protein: CASSDPDREETQYF
D gene: TRBD1
V gene: TRBV10-1
clone size: .
J gene: TRBJ2-5

CDR3 DNA: TGTGCCAGCTCACCAGGGGGCAACACTGAAGCTTTCTTT
CDR3 protein: CASSPGGNTEAFF
D gene: .
V gene: TRBV18
clone size: .
J gene: TRBJ1-1

CDR3 DNA: TGCGCCAGCAGCCCCGGGACTAGCGGAGATGAGCAGTTCTTC
CDR3 protein: CASSPGTSGDEQFF
D gene: TRBD2
V gene: TRBV5-1
clone size: .
J gene: TRBJ2-1

CDR3 DNA: TGTGCCAGCAGTTTATCAGGACAGAACTACGAGCAGTACTTC
CDR3 protein: CASSLSGQNYEQYF
D gene: .
V gene: TRBV28
clone size: .
J gene: TRBJ2-7

CDR3 DNA: TGTGCCAGCAGCTTACAGGGGAACTATGGCTACACCTTC
CDR3 protein: CASSLQGNYGYTF
D gene: .
V gene: TRBV11-2
clone size: .
J gene: TRBJ1-2

CDR3 DNA: TGTGCCAGCAGCAGACAGGATAAGCCCCAGCATTTT
CDR3 protein: CASSRQDKPQHF
D gene: .
V gene: TRBV28
clone size: once
J gene: TRBJ1-5

CDR3 DNA: TGTGCCAGCAGTTTTTCGGCCAGGGGAAGAGAAAAACTGTTTTTT
CDR3 protein: CASSFSARGREKLFF
D gene: .
V gene: TRBV28
clone size: .
J gene: TRBJ1-4

CDR3 DNA: TGTTCAGGCTCAGGGTCCAAAGTAACTGGCTACACCTTC
CDR3 protein: CSGSGSKVTGYTF
D gene: .
V gene: TRBV2
clone size: .
J gene: TRBJ1-2

CDR3 DNA: TGTGCCAGCAGTGCCGGGACAATTAACACTGAAGCTTTCTTT
CDR3 protein: CASSAGTINTEAFF
D gene: .
V gene: TRBV2
clone size: .
J gene: TRBJ1-1

CDR3 DNA: TGTGCCAGCGGAATCAGGGGCACTAACACTGAAGCTTTCTTT
CDR3 protein: CASGIRGTNTEAFF
D gene: .
V gene: TRBV6-5
clone size: once
J gene: TRBJ1-1

CDR3 DNA: TGCGCCAGCAGTGAGTCGATGGGACAGGGGCAAGAGACCCAGTACTTC
CDR3 protein: CASSESMGQGQETQYF
D gene: TRBD1
V gene: TRBV10-1
clone size: .
J gene: TRBJ2-5

CDR3 DNA: TGTGCCCACCCGCGTCGGGGTAAAGAGACCCAGTACTTC
CDR3 protein: CAHPRRGKETQYF
D gene: .
V gene: TRBV2
clone size: once
J gene: TRBJ2-5

CDR3 DNA: TGTGCCAGCAGCTTGGGGGAGGGGAATCAGCCCCAGCATTTT
CDR3 protein: CASSLGEGNQPQHF
D gene: .
V gene: TRBV7-2
clone size: .
J gene: TRBJ1-5

CDR3 DNA: TGTGCCAGCAGCTTAGAAACAGACACCATATATTTT
CDR3 protein: CASSLETDTIYF
D gene: .
V gene: TRBV11-2
clone size: .
J gene: TRBJ1-3

CDR3 DNA: TGTGCCACCAGCAGTTCGCGGGGACCCTACGAGCAGTACTTC
CDR3 protein: CATSSSRGPYEQYF
D gene: .
V gene: TRBV15
clone size: .
J gene: TRBJ2-7

CDR3 DNA: TGTGCCAGCAGCGGGGGACAGGTCGTCACCTACGAGCAGTACTTC
CDR3 protein: CASSGGQVVTYEQYF
D gene: TRBD1
V gene: TRBV9
clone size: .
J gene: TRBJ2-7

CDR3 DNA: TGCGCCAGCAGTGAGTACCGGACAGGGGATGATAATGAGCAGTTCTTC
CDR3 protein: CASSEYRTGDDNEQFF
D gene: TRBD1
V gene: TRBV10-1
clone size: .
J gene: TRBJ2-1

CDR3 DNA: TGTGCCAGCAGCGTAGGGGGCAGGTGGGCGGTTTGGGTTTCTGCTGAAGCTTTCTTT
CDR3 protein: CASSVGGRWAVWVSAEAFF
D gene: .
V gene: TRBV9
clone size: .
J gene: TRBJ1-1

CDR3 DNA: TGTGCCAGCAGTTGGGGACAGGGGGCTTTCTTT
CDR3 protein: CASSWGQGAFF
D gene: TRBD1
V gene: TRBV12-3/TRBV12-4
clone size: .
J gene: TRBJ1-1

CDR3 DNA: TGTGCCAGCAGCCCCGACAGGGTTATCGGCAATGAGCAGTTCTTC
CDR3 protein: CASSPDRVIGNEQFF
D gene: TRBD1
V gene: TRBV7-9
clone size: .
J gene: TRBJ2-1

CDR3 DNA: TGTGCCAGCAGTTTAACAGGGACCGAAGCTTTCTTT
CDR3 protein: CASSLTGTEAFF
D gene: .
V gene: TRBV27
clone size: .
J gene: TRBJ1-1

CDR3 DNA: TGCGCCAGCAGGGAGGGCGAGAACACTGAAGCTTTCTTT
CDR3 protein: CASREGENTEAFF
D gene: .
V gene: TRBV5-1
clone size: .
J gene: TRBJ1-1

CDR3 DNA: TGTGCCAGCAGCTTGGGGCCGAACACTGAAGCTTTCTTT
CDR3 protein: CASSLGPNTEAFF
D gene: .
V gene: TRBV5-6
clone size: .
J gene: TRBJ1-1

CDR3 DNA: TGCGCCAGCAGCTTGTCGCCAGGGGCTGGAAACACCATATATTTT
CDR3 protein: CASSLSPGAGNTIYF
D gene: .
V gene: TRBV5-1
clone size: .
J gene: TRBJ1-3

CDR3 DNA: TGTGCCAGCACCACATACTTGGGGGGCACTGAAGCTTTCTTT
CDR3 protein: CASTTYLGGTEAFF
D gene: .
V gene: TRBV19
clone size: .
J gene: TRBJ1-1

CDR3 DNA: TGCGCCAGCAGCTTGGACTCTAGAAAACAGGGGGCTGAGGAGCAGTTCTTC
CDR3 protein: CASSLDSRKQGAEEQFF
D gene: TRBD1
V gene: TRBV5-1
clone size: .
J gene: TRBJ2-1